Listed below are T cell receptor beta chains from one sample, sequenced in a study of control samples from healthy donors and cancer patients. Libraries were prepared by immunoSEQ multiplex PCR; TCRdb keeps only in-frame clonotypes and omits some of them. The table shows 120,000 or so clones, with about 95% occurring only once. The sample taken for sequencing was blood. All receptors come from a man younger than 45 in good health. Each CDR3 is given with its conserved first and last residue. The order of the fields is J gene, clone size, V gene, CDR3 length, D gene, CDR3 protein, CDR3 DNA. D genes are given only for firm matches. The size of a clone is reported for some rows only, either as once, few or many, or as a class for expanded clones.

>TRBJ1-6|NA|TRBV7-9|16|NA
CASSWTVLGENSPLHF
TGTGCCAGCAGCTGGACGGTCTTAGGGGAGAATTCACCCCTCCACTTT
>TRBJ1-1|once|TRBV19|14|NA
CASTLGGSLTEAFF
TGTGCCAGTACCCTGGGCGGCTCCCTCACTGAAGCTTTCTTT
>TRBJ1-3|NA|TRBV4-1|17|TRBD1
CASSLDTGGASGNTIYF
TGCGCCAGCAGCCTAGACACAGGGGGAGCATCTGGAAACACCATATATTTT
>TRBJ1-2|NA|TRBV7-9|14|NA
CASAGTIANYGYTF
TGTGCCAGCGCAGGGACGATAGCTAACTATGGCTACACCTTC
>TRBJ1-6|NA|TRBV6-6|16|TRBD1
CASSRQGPSYNSPLHF
TGTGCCAGCAGTCGACAGGGGCCCTCCTATAATTCACCCCTCCACTTT
>TRBJ2-1|NA|TRBV15|16|NA
CATSRDHRSAFNEQFF
TGTGCCACCAGCAGAGATCACAGGTCAGCGTTCAATGAGCAGTTCTTC
>TRBJ2-4|NA|TRBV9|8|NA
CASSVVYF
TGTGCCAGCAGCGTTGTGTACTTC
>TRBJ1-5|NA|TRBV16|13|NA
CASSQSIDQPQHF
TGTGCCAGCAGCCAATCTATAGACCAGCCCCAGCATTTT
>TRBJ2-1|NA|TRBV23-1|17|TRBD1
CASSQSGQPPSYNEQFF
TGCGCCAGCAGTCAATCGGGACAGCCGCCCTCCTACAATGAGCAGTTCTTC
>TRBJ2-5|NA|TRBV4-3|15|NA
CASSQGSKPQETQYF
TGCGCCAGCAGCCAAGGTTCTAAGCCCCAAGAGACCCAGTACTTC
>TRBJ2-5|NA|TRBV27|17|TRBD2
CASSSWTSGGQQETQYF
TGTGCCAGCAGTTCGTGGACTAGCGGGGGTCAACAAGAGACCCAGTACTTC
>TRBJ2-1|NA|TRBV19|15|TRBD2
CASGLAGAVYNEQFF
TGTGCCAGTGGACTAGCGGGGGCCGTATACAATGAGCAGTTCTTC
>TRBJ2-5|NA|TRBV4-1|12|NA
CASSRGTETQYF
TGCGCCAGCAGTCGGGGGACGGAGACCCAGTACTTC
>TRBJ1-3|NA|TRBV7-8|12|NA
CASSFNGNTIYF
TGTGCCAGCAGCTTTAACGGAAACACCATATATTTT
>TRBJ1-2|NA|TRBV6-6|14|NA
CASSYVEGYYGYTF
TGTGCCAGCAGTTACGTTGAGGGGTACTATGGCTACACCTTC
>TRBJ2-7|NA|TRBV19|15|NA
CASSSGLPPFYEQYF
TGTGCCAGTAGTTCGGGACTTCCACCCTTTTACGAGCAGTACTTC
>TRBJ1-4|NA|TRBV7-2|14|TRBD1
CASSLDRGAKKLFF
TGTGCCAGCAGCTTGGACAGGGGGGCGAAAAAACTGTTTTTT
>TRBJ2-1|NA|TRBV27|14|TRBD2
CASFRGGSYNEQFF
TGTGCCAGCTTTCGGGGGGGCTCCTACAATGAGCAGTTCTTC
>TRBJ1-1|NA|TRBV30|13|NA
CAWSQGTNTEAFF
TGTGCCTGGAGTCAGGGGACGAACACTGAAGCTTTCTTT
>TRBJ1-5|NA|TRBV4-3|14|NA
CASSPQGGVQPQHF
TGCGCCAGCAGCCCACAGGGTGGGGTTCAGCCCCAGCATTTT
>TRBJ1-2|NA|TRBV20-1|15|TRBD1
CSASGGQTTNYGYTF
TGCAGTGCTAGTGGGGGACAGACCACTAACTATGGCTACACCTTC
>TRBJ1-1|once|TRBV13|14|NA
CASSEGLMNTEAFF
TGTGCCAGCAGCGAGGGACTTATGAACACTGAAGCTTTCTTT
>TRBJ2-3|NA|TRBV5-4|17|NA
CASSFRFGGVGTDTQYF
TGTGCCAGCAGCTTCCGGTTCGGCGGGGTCGGCACAGATACGCAGTATTTT
>TRBJ1-2|NA|TRBV19|14|NA
CASSIAIANYGYTF
TGTGCCAGTAGTATTGCGATAGCTAACTATGGCTACACCTTC
>TRBJ1-2|NA|TRBV12-5|16|TRBD1
CASGITTGGWSYGYTF
TGTGCTAGTGGTATCACGACAGGGGGATGGAGCTATGGCTACACCTTC
>TRBJ2-1|once|TRBV5-1|14|TRBD1
CASSSEQGINEQFF
TGCGCCAGCAGCTCGGAACAGGGGATCAATGAGCAGTTCTTC
>TRBJ1-1|NA|TRBV19|13|NA
CASSATGSTEAFF
TGTGCCAGTAGTGCAACAGGGAGCACTGAAGCTTTCTTT
>TRBJ1-1|NA|TRBV10-2|11|NA
CASREGTEAFF
TGCGCCAGCCGAGAGGGGACTGAAGCTTTCTTT
>TRBJ2-2|NA|TRBV5-1|12|NA
CASSTNTGELFF
TGCGCCAGCAGCACAAACACCGGGGAGCTGTTTTTT
>TRBJ2-2|NA|TRBV19|14|NA
CASSIWGKSGELFF
TGTGCCAGTAGTATTTGGGGAAAGTCCGGGGAGCTGTTTTTT
>TRBJ2-7|few|TRBV7-9|14|NA
CASSSAGTRAEQYF
TGTGCCAGCAGCTCCGCCGGGACAAGGGCCGAGCAGTACTTC
>TRBJ1-2|NA|TRBV30|13|NA
CAWSTSTSGPQSF
TGTGCCTGGAGTACCTCAACCTCCGGGCCCCAGTCCTTC
>TRBJ1-4|once|TRBV25-1|15|NA
CASSAPGGASEKLFF
TGTGCCAGCAGTGCCCCGGGGGGGGCGAGTGAAAAACTGTTTTTT
>TRBJ1-2|NA|TRBV29-1|13|TRBD1
CSVIEGQGYGYTF
TGCAGCGTGATAGAAGGACAGGGTTACGGCTACACCTTC
>TRBJ1-4|NA|TRBV5-6|16|TRBD1
CASSPVKTGGGEKLFF
TGTGCCAGCAGCCCAGTGAAGACAGGGGGCGGTGAAAAACTGTTTTTT
>TRBJ1-5|NA|TRBV9|14|NA
CASSVDGGRQPQHF
TGTGCCAGCAGCGTAGATGGGGGGCGTCAGCCCCAGCATTTT
>TRBJ2-5|NA|TRBV5-1|18|TRBD2
CASSPGLAGGPGGRAQYF
TGCGCCAGCAGCCCCGGACTAGCGGGGGGCCCTGGAGGAAGGGCCCAGTACTTC
>TRBJ2-3|NA|TRBV20-1|11|NA
CSASPTDTQYF
TGCAGTGCTAGCCCCACAGATACGCAGTATTTT
>TRBJ2-3|NA|TRBV18|14|TRBD1
CASSRDRGADTQYF
TGTGCCAGCTCGCGGGACAGGGGCGCAGATACGCAGTATTTT
>TRBJ2-3|NA|TRBV18|16|NA
CASSPPVRAGSDTQYF
TGTGCCAGCTCACCACCGGTTCGGGCGGGGAGTGATACGCAGTATTTT
>TRBJ2-7|NA|TRBV29-1|15|NA
CSVRGGGLHSYEQYF
TGCAGCGTGCGTGGAGGGGGCCTCCACTCCTACGAGCAGTACTTC
>TRBJ2-7|NA|TRBV10-3|12|NA
CAISPGSPEQYF
TGTGCCATCAGCCCCGGATCCCCCGAGCAGTACTTC
>TRBJ1-6|NA|TRBV18|17|TRBD1
CASSLTGDRTYNSPLHF
TGTGCCAGCTCACTAACAGGGGACCGAACTTATAATTCACCCCTCCACTTT
>TRBJ2-1|NA|TRBV5-1|15|TRBD2
CASSYLAGAYNEQFF
TGCGCCAGCAGCTACCTAGCGGGGGCCTACAATGAGCAGTTCTTC
>TRBJ2-1|NA|TRBV4-2|12|NA
CASSQGYNEQFF
TGTGCCAGCAGCCAAGGGTACAATGAGCAGTTCTTC